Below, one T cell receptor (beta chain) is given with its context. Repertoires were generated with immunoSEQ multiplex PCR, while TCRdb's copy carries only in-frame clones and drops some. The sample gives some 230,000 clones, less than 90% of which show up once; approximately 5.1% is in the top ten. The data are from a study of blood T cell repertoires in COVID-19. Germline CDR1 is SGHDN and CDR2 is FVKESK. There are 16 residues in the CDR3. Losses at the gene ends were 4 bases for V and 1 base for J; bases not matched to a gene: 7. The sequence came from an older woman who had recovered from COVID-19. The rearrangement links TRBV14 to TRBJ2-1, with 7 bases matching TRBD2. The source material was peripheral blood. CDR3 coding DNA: TGTGCCAGCAGCCCTTGGGGAGGGGTGTCCTACAATGAGCAGTTCTTC. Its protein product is CASSPWGGVSYNEQFF. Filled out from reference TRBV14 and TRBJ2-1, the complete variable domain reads EAGVTQFPSHSVIEKGQTVTLRCDPISGHDNLYWYRRVMGKEIKFLLHFVKESKQDESGMPNNRFLAERTGGTYSTLKVQPAELEDSGVYFCASSPWGGVSYNEQFFGPGTRLTVL.